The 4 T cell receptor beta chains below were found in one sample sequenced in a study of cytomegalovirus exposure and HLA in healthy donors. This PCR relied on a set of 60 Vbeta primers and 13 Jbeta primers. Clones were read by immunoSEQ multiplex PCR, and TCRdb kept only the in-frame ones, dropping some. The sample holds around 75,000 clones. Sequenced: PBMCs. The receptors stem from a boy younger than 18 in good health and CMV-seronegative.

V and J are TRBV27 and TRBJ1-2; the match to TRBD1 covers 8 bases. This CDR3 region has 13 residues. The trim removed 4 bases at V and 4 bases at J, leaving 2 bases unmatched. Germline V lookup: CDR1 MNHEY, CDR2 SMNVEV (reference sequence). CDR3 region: CASSSTGGYGYTF. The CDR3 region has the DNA TGTGCCAGCAGTTCTACAGGGGGCTATGGCTACACCTTC.

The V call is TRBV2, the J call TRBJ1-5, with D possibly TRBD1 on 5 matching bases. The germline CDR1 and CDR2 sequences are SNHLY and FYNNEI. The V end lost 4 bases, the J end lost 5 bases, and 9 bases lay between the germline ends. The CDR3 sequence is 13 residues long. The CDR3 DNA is TGTGCCAGCAGTGTCTGGGGCCATCAGCCCCAGCATTTT. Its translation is CASSVWGHQPQHF.

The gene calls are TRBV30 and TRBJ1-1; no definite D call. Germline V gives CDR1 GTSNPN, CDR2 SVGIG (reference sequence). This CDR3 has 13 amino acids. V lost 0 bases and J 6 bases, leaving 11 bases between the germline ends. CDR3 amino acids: CAWSVHSLAEAFF. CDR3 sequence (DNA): TGTGCCTGGAGTGTACATTCCCTCGCTGAAGCTTTCTTT.

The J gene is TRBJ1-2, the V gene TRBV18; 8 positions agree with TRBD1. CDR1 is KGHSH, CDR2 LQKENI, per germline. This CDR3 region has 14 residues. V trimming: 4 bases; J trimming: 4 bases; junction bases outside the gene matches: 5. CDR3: CASSLSDRAYGYTF. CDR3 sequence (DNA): TGTGCCAGCTCACTCTCGGACAGGGCCTATGGCTACACCTTC.